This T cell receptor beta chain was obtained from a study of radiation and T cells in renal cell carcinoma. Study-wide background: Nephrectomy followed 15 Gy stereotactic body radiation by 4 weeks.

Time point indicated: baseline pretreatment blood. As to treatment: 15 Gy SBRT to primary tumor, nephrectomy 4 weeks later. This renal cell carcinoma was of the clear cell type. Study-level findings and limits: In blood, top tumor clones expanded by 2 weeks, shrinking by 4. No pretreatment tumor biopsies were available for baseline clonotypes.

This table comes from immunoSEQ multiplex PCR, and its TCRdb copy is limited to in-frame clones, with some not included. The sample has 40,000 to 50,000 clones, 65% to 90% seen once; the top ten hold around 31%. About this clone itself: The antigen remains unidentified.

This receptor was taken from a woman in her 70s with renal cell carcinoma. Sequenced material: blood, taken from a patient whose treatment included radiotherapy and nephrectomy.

The CDR3 coding sequence is TGTGCCAGCAGTGTCCAGGGGGCTAGCGCTAACTATGGCTACACCTTC. Encoded protein: CASSVQGASANYGYTF. V is TRBV6-6 and J is TRBJ1-2; the match to TRBD1 covers 8 bases. Germline assignment: CDR1 MNHNY and CDR2 SVGAGI (reference sequence). The ends lost 5 bases at V and 0 bases at J; junction bases unmatched: 8. This CDR3 contains 16 residues.